The sequence of this TCR beta chain was determined in a study of a mutant IDH1 vaccine in newly diagnosed glioma. Study details: Vaccines were first given 4-6 weeks after radiotherapy alone, or with temozolomide cycles. The therapy given earlier, which was standard therapy, consisted of radiotherapy, temozolomide, or both, and most of the patients received both. Week 35 brought visit V12, which was followed by visit V13 at week 47.

To note about this clone: Its antigen remains unknown.

Described time point: week 35, safety follow-up. All doses held 300 ug of mutant IDH1 20-mer peptide, with topical imiquimod. Findings and limits, study-wide: Immune responses arising from the vaccine appeared in about 95% of patients.

The assay was immunoSEQ multiplex PCR, and TCRdb's table has in-frame clones only and misses some. There are approximately 66,000 clones in the sample; 84% occur only once, and 3.5% to 5% lies in the top ten. The ends lost 5 bases at V and 3 bases at J; junction bases unmatched: 10. There are 16 residues in the CDR3. CDR1 and CDR2 (germline): LNHDA, SQIVND (reference sequence). The sample consisted of PBMCs, taken from a glioma patient whose treatment included an IDH1 peptide vaccine. This sequence originates from a young man with glioma. The J gene is TRBJ2-5, the V gene TRBV19; TRBD1 aligns across 9 bases. The CDR3 bases are TGTGCCAGTAGTCTTAGGCCCGGGACAGGGAAAGAGACCCAGTACTTC. Translated: CASSLRPGTGKETQYF.